This TCR beta chain was identified during a study of shared clonotypes between healthy human individuals (TCRdb year 2020). General notes on the study: A couple of women and a few men aged 18 to 49 years were included in the cohort. To estimate repertoire size and how much clonotype sharing occurs between individuals, the study deeply sequenced the blood TCR repertoires of several healthy adults. To increase sequencing depth and limit assay-specific biases, TCR repertoire library preparation and sequencing were carried out by different laboratories using diverse techniques. Per donor, leukapheresis produced somewhere between about 0.8 and 9 billion PBMCs. For each donor, three plates each were used for CD4 naive and CD4 memory, two plates were used for CD8 naive, and one plate was used for CD8 memory. Points the paper makes about the study in general: Pairwise subsampling led to the expectation that sequencing depth would affect the degree of clonotype sharing among donors. Compared with non-shared clonotypes, clonotypes shared by all four sorted-subset donors had higher generation probabilities. When four donors were compared, the shared fraction of clonotypes was around 5% for naive CD4, more than 3% for naive CD8, more than 2% for memory CD4, and 0.4% for memory CD8. Estimated clonotype richness was generally larger for naive than for memory subsets. Sampling was limited to blood, and TCR repertoires in tissue likely differ from TCR repertoires in blood. Even with the large sequencing depth, rarefaction of the sorted-subset datasets indicated that sequencing was incomplete. Because the study included a small number of donors, the genetic and exposure-history diversity represented was limited.

CD8 naive samples were CD45RO-negative cells positively selected for CCR7, giving a CD45RA+CCR7+ population that excluded TemRA cells. The donors were healthy, HIV-negative adults with no recently reported acute infections or vaccinations. Every donor was a Caucasian adult residing in Nashville, Tennessee, USA. Blood was obtained by leukapheresis, after which PBMCs were separated by Ficoll-Histopaque density gradient centrifugation and cryopreserved in liquid nitrogen vapor phase. Analytical flow cytometry was used to check the purity and quantity of each magnetically sorted T cell population. From each sorted fraction, genomic DNA was isolated and quantified by UV absorbance on a Nanodrop 2000c. Using the deep immunoSEQ assay, multiplex PCR amplified TCR CDR3 regions from genomic DNA. Genomic DNA extracted from each cell subset was distributed evenly over all wells of several immunoSEQ 96-well plates, and each plate served as one replicate. For sorted subsets, approximately 190 ng genomic DNA, equal to about 30,000 T cell genomes, was loaded into each replicate PCR. Purified libraries were quantified with a Qubit 3.0 fluorometer, sized on a Bioanalyzer 2100, and re-quantified with the KAPA Library Quantification kit. Every immunoSEQ 96-well plate was sequenced on a separate single-read 150-cycle Illumina NextSeq 550 flow cell. As for how the authors treated the data: Because only junctional sequences without quality scores were contained in the immunoSEQ output, filtering matching that applied to full-length reads could not be performed. To assign V/J genes and CDR3, sequences were annotated using PyIR, a Python wrapper for IgBLAST v1.9, with IMGT germline references. Any read was removed if the V/J assignment was weak (E-value above 1e-6), the CDR3 was missing, or the read contained stop codons, out-of-frame junctions, or ambiguous translated residues. V3J clonotypes were defined as sequences sharing an identical inferred V gene, J gene, and CDR3 amino acid sequence. To compute the percentage overlap between repertoires, the number of shared unique clonotypes was divided by the size of the smaller repertoire. Three approaches were used to assess repertoire richness: RTK rarefaction, the Chao1 estimator, and Recon v2.1 estimates of unobserved clonotypes. Generation probabilities for all TCRbeta clonotypes obtained by the gDNA method from a handful of donors were computed using OLGA. The table comes from immuneACCESS by way of TCRdb, which keeps in-frame sequences with V and J called. Part of the clones is missing from these tables; in studies checked, under half for an unresolved V gene and the rest for unknown reasons. That table supplies the V and J calls and clone size; D and trimming were determined from the DNA. The sample includes around 560,000 clones, with around 95% observed a single time. The biggest ten clones account for over 0.1% of the sample.

For this clone: There is no known antigen for this receptor. Base qualities are not recorded, but no much larger clone differs from it by a single base.

V is clipped by 0 bases and J by 2 bases, and the sequence between their germline boundaries is 14 bases long. The germline V gene (reference sequence) provides CDR1 MNHEY and CDR2 SMNVEV. Measured from the cysteine to the phenylalanine, the CDR3 is 16 residues long. Only the CDR3 DNA is retained, 48 bases long and in frame from the first base. The sequence links TRBV27 to TRBJ2-7; a tentative D match to TRBD2 spans 6 bases. What was sequenced was naive CD8+ T cells sorted from blood. The cell subset or site label of this sample denotes: CD45RA+CCR7+. The TCR was taken from a young woman in good health. The CDR3 has the sequence CASSLSRPERAYEQYF. In nucleotide form, the sequence is TGTGCCAGCAGTTTATCGAGACCCGAGCGGGCCTACGAGCAGTACTTC.